Reported below is one T cell receptor beta chain. Antigen: not known. The sample belongs to a study of T cell responses to AZD1222 COVID-19 vaccine. Across the study: It was second doses at about 4 or about 12 weeks that were pooled.

Study results and caveats: There were mostly white British donors and more females than males, and clonal diversity was possibly underestimated.

The CDR3 extends over 15 amino acids. The V end was cut by 4 bases, the J end by 4 bases, with 14 bases between. Germline V CDR1 and CDR2: LNHDA, SQIVND (reference sequence). The assay was immunoSEQ multiplex PCR, and TCRdb's table has in-frame clones only and misses some. The sample lists approximately 120,000 clones, 70% to 90% occurring once. The material sequenced was peripheral blood, taken on day 0 of AZD1222 vaccination. This TCR was sampled from an adult in good health. The V gene is TRBV19, the J gene TRBJ2-1; D possibly corresponds to TRBD1 (6 bases). The CDR3 DNA follows: TGTGCCAGTAGTAACCTAGTGGGGACATACAATGAGCAGTTCTTC. This codes for CASSNLVGTYNEQFF.